The clone carrying this TCR beta chain was seen a handful of times. The sample originates from a study of neurological immune-mediated disorders. V shed 1 base and J shed 4 bases, with 11 bases lying between them. CDR3 length: 13 residues. Per the germline V gene, CDR1 is DFQATT and CDR2 is SNEGSKA (reference sequence). TCRdb reprocessed the 5' RACE reads via MiXCR and lists one record per CDR3 protein. The sample has about 66,000 distinct CDR3 sequences, about 4% seen once. Input material: PBMCs. The chain combines TRBV20-1 with TRBJ2-7; D is undetermined. The origin of this receptor is a man aged 30-40 years with multiple sclerosis. CDR3 nucleotide sequence: TGCAGTGCTAGAGTCCCCGGGTGGTACGAGCAGTACTTC. Its protein product is CSARVPGWYEQYF.